This T cell receptor beta chain was sequenced in a study of regulatory T cells in long-lasting Graves disease. Time point given: newly diagnosed GD, antithyroid drugs for less than 3 months. RNA from PBMCs was the source of the TCR library. Around 9.1 milliliters of peripheral blood were drawn into EDTA tubes. This clonotype came up a few times. Its specificity is unknown. Study-wide results and limits: Relative to new patients (966), persistent patients exhibited greater sharing of public clonotypes (about 3,000).

Sequencing libraries for TCR beta were prepared with iRepertoire HTBI primers and Arm-PCR of CDR3 regions. TCRdb re-analysed the multiplex PCR reads in MiXCR, keeping a single row per CDR3 protein. This table holds roughly 510,000 distinct CDR3 sequences, 15% to 20% found once. Another study also made use of these data, one on T cells in Graves' hyperthyroidism and ophthalmopathy. This second report adds: The HTBI primer set drove a first-round RT-PCR of the TCR CDR3.

The sequencing here drew on peripheral blood mononuclear cells (PBMCs), taken at new diagnosis, from a patient treated with antithyroid drugs. The receptor was isolated from a man between 18 and 35 years old with Graves disease.

The CDR3 bases are TGCAGTGCTAGTATGGAGGGGAGAGACTACGAGCAGTACTTC. Translation: CSASMEGRDYEQYF. The gene calls are TRBV20-1 and TRBJ2-7; D possibly corresponds to TRBD2 (6 bases). Looked up from germline, CDR1 is DFQATT and CDR2 is SNEGSKA (reference sequence). V shed 3 bases and J shed 3 bases, with 15 bases lying between them. The CDR3 extends over 14 amino acids.